This paragraph covers one TCR beta chain sequence. The sample originates from a study of blood T cell repertoires in COVID-19. Across the study: The samples span acute and convalescent COVID-19 from the United States, Italy and Spain. In each case, the material was cDNA or gDNA derived from T cells, B-cell-depleted T cells, or PBMCs.

The length of the CDR3 is 15 residues. Germline V gene sequence: CDR1 LNHDA, CDR2 SQIVND (reference sequence). Deletions cut 5 bases from V and 6 bases from J, with 17 bases between. In the source study's methods: Estimated nucleated cell counts came from reference gene primer amplification. Data came from immunoSEQ multiplex PCR; TCRdb stores just in-frame clones and leaves some out. That table gives V, J and clone size, and the DNA gave D and trimming. Here the sample spans about 360,000 clones, about 86% being singletons. The chain links TRBV19 to TRBJ1-5, with D perhaps matching TRBD1 (6 bases). The clonotype was recovered from a man aged 25 to 45 with active or convalescent COVID-19. What was sequenced was peripheral blood. CDR3 residues: CASSDQTGGGQPQHF. DNA of the CDR3: TGTGCCAGTAGTGACCAGACAGGCGGGGGTCAGCCCCAGCATTTT.